This T cell receptor (beta chain) was profiled in a study of spatial heterogeneity in lung cancer. Overall study results and limits: Resection blood, more than follow-up blood, showed ubiquitous expanded tumor TCRs.

The V gene lost 4 bases and the J gene lost 3 bases, with 9 bases spanning the gap. Per the germline V gene, CDR1 is SEHNR and CDR2 is FQNEAQ (reference sequence). This CDR3 has 14 residues. The table lists this clonotype with many counts. The antigen remains undetermined. Time point here: sample taken at primary tumor resection. TCRdb reanalysed the 5' RACE reads using MiXCR and keeps one entry per CDR3 protein. Of tens of thousands of distinct CDR3 sequences detected, around 7.5% appear once; the ten largest clones hold 28%. The chain employs TRBV7-9 and TRBJ1-4, with D possibly TRBD1 on 6 matching bases. This material consisted of PBMCs, taken at surgery. This TCR derives from a male donor with early-stage non-small cell lung cancer. CDR3 loop: CASSWGQANEKLFF. CDR3 bases: TGTGCCAGCAGCTGGGGGCAGGCTAATGAAAAACTGTTTTTT.